The rows below give T cell receptor beta chains drawn from one sample of a study of T cells in narcolepsy. Assay used: immunoSEQ multiplex PCR; TCRdb lists only in-frame clones, some missing. Here the sample spans some 30,000 clones, around nine tenths being singletons. Material: CD45RA- memory CD4+ T cells from PBMCs. The source is a human donor with narcolepsy. CDR3s leave out the opening cysteine and the closing phenylalanine or tryptophan. The order of the fields is J gene, V gene, CDR3 protein.

TRBJ2-5	TRBV7-9	ASSLRTSGGAETQY
TRBJ2-1	TRBV10-1	ASSEVRGLDNEQF
TRBJ2-5	TRBV7-6	ASSLIGGETQY
TRBJ1-1	TRBV9	ASSVLSGISTEAF
TRBJ1-2	TRBV9	ASSVVTANYGYT
TRBJ2-2	TRBV11-3	ASSRGLNTGELF
TRBJ1-1	TRBV2	ASSARTTYAPEAF
TRBJ1-4	TRBV6-1	ASSPDGATNEKLF
TRBJ2-1	TRBV27	PRVEQF
TRBJ2-7	TRBV5-8	ASSLSPYEQY
TRBJ1-1	TRBV27	ASSLSGGARMTNTEAF
TRBJ2-1	TRBV15	ATSSFRTGKDNEQF
TRBJ2-5	TRBV2	ASSAGTEETQY
TRBJ2-5	TRBV23-1	ATHPDLLRTGQETQY
TRBJ1-2	TRBV5-1	ASSTDRGLYGYT
TRBJ2-5	TRBV5-8	ASSSGLDREETQY
TRBJ2-7	TRBV29-1	SAATSNEQY
TRBJ2-5	TRBV9	ASSGGPAETQY
TRBJ2-2	TRBV27	ASSPPRTGSDEEHRGAV
TRBJ1-1	TRBV10-3	AIRDDVGFEAF
TRBJ1-1	TRBV7-9	ASSLAGKVEAF
TRBJ1-4	TRBV5-5	ASSLYGPGTGNEKLF
TRBJ1-1	TRBV4-2	ASSPSGGNTEAF
TRBJ1-5	TRBV10-1	ASRGPGPWPNQPQH
TRBJ1-6	TRBV7-2	ASSFRVGINSPLH
TRBJ2-3	TRBV6-4	ASSAYGGSTDTQY
TRBJ1-1	TRBV6-6	ASSLPVNTEAF
.	TRBV4-2	ASSQAQQAGTYEQY
TRBJ1-1	TRBV5-6	ASSPGGPGLNTEAF
TRBJ2-1	TRBV6-5	ATSRGGYNEQF
TRBJ2-3	TRBV7-9	ASSSVAGTDTQY
TRBJ2-3	TRBV5-1	ASSLGSRGTSDTQY
TRBJ2-1	TRBV5-1	ASSLGLGSSYNEQF
TRBJ1-5	TRBV7-8	ASSLAGAHQPQH
TRBJ2-1	TRBV4-2	ASSQEGQGAGGNEQF
TRBJ1-1	TRBV5-1	ASSWGEYGAF
TRBJ2-7	TRBV11-2	ASSLDLSEQY
TRBJ2-7	TRBV19	ASSHRTGGEQY
TRBJ1-5	TRBV7-9	ASSSAGGNQPQH
TRBJ2-5	TRBV4-2	ASDRGGGYEETQY
TRBJ2-4	TRBV7-9	ASSSSGTSGFTVQY
TRBJ1-2	TRBV10-1	ASSASGYGYT
TRBJ2-1	TRBV11-2	ASSSSGGQNEQF
TRBJ1-2	TRBV7-8	ASSLGGVDRVSYGYT
TRBJ2-3	TRBV19	ASTGFGGADTQY
TRBJ1-2	TRBV5-6	ASSLDRGLNDGYT
TRBJ2-1	TRBV5-1	ASSPGQTSYNEQF
TRBJ2-1	TRBV6-1	ASTLQTGTYNEQF
TRBJ1-1	TRBV7-9	ASTTAANTEAF
TRBJ2-3	TRBV6-1	ASSEVGPDTQY